The TCR beta chain described here comes from a study of cytomegalovirus exposure and HLA in healthy donors. Study results and caveats: TCR beta sequences reportedly predicted most subjects' HLA-A and HLA-B alleles accurately. An analysis done earlier found most TCR beta V segments productive about 87% or about 30% of the time. Available immune exposure information covered CMV serostatus only.

Primers included in the PCR were 60 Vbeta and 13 Jbeta primers. Method: immunoSEQ multiplex PCR; TCRdb's copy keeps in-frame clones and lacks some. The table has more than 80,000 clones, roughly 82% seen once; the top ten hold 5% to 7%. About this clone: Its antigen is still unknown.

V shed 3 bases and J 6 bases; nucleotides not matched to a gene: 6. In germline, CDR1 is MNHEY, CDR2 SMNVEV (reference sequence). This CDR3 has 15 residues. Material: PBMCs. The TCR sequence derives from a woman aged 50 to 60 in good health and CMV-seropositive. The V gene is TRBV27, the J gene TRBJ2-1; the match to TRBD1 covers 9 bases. CDR3 nucleotide sequence: TGTGCCAGCAGTTTCCCCCGGACAGGGGTCAATGAGCAGTTCTTC. Amino acid sequence: CASSFPRTGVNEQFF.